The 9 T cell receptor beta chains listed next were all sequenced from one sample in a study of T cells in Graves' hyperthyroidism and ophthalmopathy. There were TCR beta CDR3 regions amplified from RNA transcripts. TCR CDR3 regions were first amplified by RT-PCR with HTBI primers. Each CDR3 protein gets one entry after TCRdb re-called the multiplex PCR reads with MiXCR. Of more than 300,000 distinct CDR3 sequences listed, approximately 18% are singletons. What was sequenced was blood. The source is a woman aged 25 to 39 with Graves' hyperthyroidism that later progressed to Graves' ophthalmopathy.

This clonotype was recorded a few times. For the CDR3, the DNA is TGTGCCAGCAGCCCCTTTAGTGCGGGGGGGATTAATGAGCAGTTCTTC. Its protein product is CASSPFSAGGINEQFF. The gene calls are TRBV11-3 and TRBJ2-1, with 9 bases fitting TRBD2. With V trimmed by 5 bases and J by 7 bases, 12 bases remained unmatched. The germline V gene encodes CDR1 SGHNT and CDR2 YENEEA. The CDR3 consists of 16 residues.

This clonotype was counted at least ten times. CDR3 region: CASAPGRGDSPLHF. DNA of the CDR3: TGTGCCAGTGCTCCCGGCAGGGGTGATTCACCCCTCCACTTT. The chain couples TRBV19 to TRBJ1-6; tentative D call: TRBD1 (6 bases). The CDR3 loop spans 14 amino acids. Germline CDR1 LNHDA, CDR2 SQIVND (reference sequence). The V gene lost 8 bases and the J gene lost 8 bases, with 16 bases spanning the gap.

The chain carries TRBV4-1 and TRBJ1-5, with D maybe TRBD1 (5 bases). Germline V lookup: CDR1 MGHRA, CDR2 YSYEKL. This CDR3 region has 19 residues. The V and J ends lost 3 bases and 5 bases respectively, with 26 bases between them. CDR3 region: CASSHLRGGGDSSDQPQHF. The CDR3 nucleotides are TGCGCCAGCAGCCACTTGAGAGGTGGGGGTGATTCGTCCGATCAGCCCCAGCATTTT.

The sample holds many counts of this clonotype. The V gene is TRBV29-1, the J gene TRBJ2-7; TRBD1 aligns across 8 bases. Germline V gene lookup returns CDR1 SQVTM and CDR2 ANQGSEA. The CDR3 is made up of 13 amino acids. With V trimmed by 8 bases and J by 0 bases, 6 bases remained unmatched. The CDR3 region is CSFRQGNSYEQYF. CDR3 nucleotides: TGCAGCTTCAGACAGGGGAACTCCTACGAGCAGTACTTC.

The table lists this clonotype with many counts. V is TRBV3-1 and J is TRBJ2-1; 11 bases line up with TRBD2. The CDR3 totals 16 residues. Germline CDR1 reads LGHDT; CDR2 reads YNNKEL (reference sequence). The V gene end was trimmed by 0 bases and the J gene end by 6 bases; junction bases not matched to a gene: 4. The DNA for the CDR3 is TGTGCCAGCAGCCAAGATTTGGGACTAGCGGTCAATGAGCAGTTCTTC. Translated, it gives CASSQDLGLAVNEQFF.

The gene calls are TRBV6-5 and TRBJ1-1, with 7 bases fitting TRBD1. Trimming cost V 4 bases and J 1 base; bases outside gene matches: 18. The CDR3 is made up of 19 amino acids. Looked up from germline, CDR1 is MNHEY and CDR2 is SVGAGI. The CDR3 protein is CASSSLGTDLINSNTEAFF. The CDR3 DNA is TGTGCCAGCAGTTCCTTAGGGACAGACCTGATTAATTCGAACACTGAAGCTTTCTTT.

Ten or more counts support this clonotype. The rearrangement joins TRBV7-9 to TRBJ1-6; D uncertain. CDR1 SEHNR and CDR2 FQNEAQ come from the germline V gene (reference sequence). The germline V and J ends were trimmed by 4 bases and 7 bases, with 14 bases remaining between them. The CDR3 totals 15 residues. The CDR3: CASSSDGYGNSPLHF. DNA for the CDR3: TGTGCCAGCAGCTCGGACGGGTATGGGAATTCACCCCTCCACTTT. The full variable domain, rest sourced from reference TRBV7-9 and TRBJ1-6, is DTGVSQNPRHKITKRGQNVTFRCDPISEHNRLYWYRQTLGQGPEFLTYFQNEAQLEKSRLLSDRFSAERPKGSFSTLEIQRTEQGDSAMYLCASSSDGYGNSPLHFGNGTRLTVT.

This clonotype showed up just a few times. A much bigger clone sits one base away, suggesting this may be a read error. The chain recombines TRBV5-1 with TRBJ2-5; 7 bases map to TRBD1. The CDR3 length is 15 residues. V dropped 4 bases and J dropped 2; count of bases not matched to a gene: 8. The germline V gene has CDR1 SGHRS and CDR2 YFSETQ. The CDR3 here is CASSVGTAAQETQYF. CDR3 sequence (DNA): TGCGCCAGCAGCGTCGGGACAGCTGCACAAGAGACCCAGTACTTC.

In its sample, this clonotype was seen many times. The chain has TRBV5-1 and TRBJ2-2; TRBD1 aligns across 12 bases. CDR3 length: 19 amino acids. Per the germline V gene, CDR1 is SGHRS and CDR2 is YFSETQ. Losses at the gene ends were 4 bases for V and 3 bases for J; bases not matched to a gene: 13. The CDR3 spells CASSPKGDRGLFDTGELFF. The CDR3 DNA reads TGCGCCAGCAGCCCCAAGGGGGACAGGGGGCTGTTTGACACCGGGGAGCTGTTTTTT.